What follows describes a single T cell receptor beta chain. No antigen is known for it. This record comes from a study of shared clonotypes between healthy human individuals. In the study overall: Those who served as donors were a couple of women and three men between the ages of 18 and 49. General study results and limits: Memory subsets generally showed lower estimated richness than naive subsets.

V was cut by 6 bases and J by 7 bases, with 20 bases left in between. The CDR3 extends over 15 amino acids. The germline gives CDR1 SGHTA, CDR2 FQGTGA. TCRdb keeps only in-frame clones here, not all; method: immunoSEQ multiplex PCR. In the table there are about 2.3 million clones, 85% to 95% of which are singletons. Partitioning of CD4+ cells yielded a CD45RA+ naive subset and a CD45RA-negative memory subset. The rearrangement uses TRBV7-3 and TRBJ2-3, with D possibly being TRBD2 (6 bases). Sequencing was carried out using naive CD4+ T cells from PBMCs. The subset: CD45RA+ positively selected. This receptor was taken from a man younger than 30 in good health. Some clones in this sample may be carry-over from other donors' samples. The CDR3 loop reads CASSQTGAFLHTQYF. DNA for the CDR3: TGTGCCAGCAGTCAGACGGGAGCGTTCTTACATACGCAGTATTTT. Full variable domain (missing parts from reference TRBV7-3 and TRBJ2-3): GAGVSQTPSNKVTEKGKYVELRCDPISGHTALYWYRQSLGQGPEFLIYFQGTGAADDSGLPNDRFFAVRPEGSVSTLKIQRTERGDSAVYLCASSQTGAFLHTQYFGPGTRLTVL.